This T cell receptor beta chain was recorded in a study of PD-L1 blockade in urothelial cancer (dated 2017 in TCRdb). As for the study more broadly: Therapy was started at some point between 2012 and 2014 for all patients, and atezolizumab 1,200 mg was administered intravenously every 3 weeks. About 90% of the roughly 29 patients were identified as males with urothelial cancer of bladder origin, and a prior smoking history was reported by 18 of 29 patients. Patients had an ECOG performance status of 0 or 1 and had received between 0 and 3 prior chemotherapy regimens. Blood samples were analyzed at 3 weeks after treatment start (second dose) and at 6 weeks after treatment start. Blood samples gave median yields of 141,255 T cells and 83,000 or so unique TCRs, along with a median clonality of roughly 0.08. The study was an exploratory multi-omic analysis of somatic, immune and clinical correlates of response to PD-L1 blockade with atezolizumab in urothelial cancer. TCR sequencing covered pretreatment tumor samples and matched, serially collected peripheral blood taken before and after atezolizumab treatment. Durable clinical benefit was defined as progression-free survival longer than 6 months, and TCR features were also tested against progression-free and overall survival. Whole exome sequencing and RNA sequencing of pretreatment tumors were performed alongside TCR sequencing in the same patients. Durable clinical benefit was achieved by nine patients and was not achieved by 20 patients. Under 30 patients had pretreatment blood TCR-seq, around 25 had at least one posttreatment blood collection, and around 25 had tumor TCR-seq.

A note on this clone: Its antigen remains undetermined. Nothing much larger sits one base from this clone, and base qualities are not available.

The sample's time point label, decoded: peripheral blood 6 weeks after treatment start. A total of 25 to 35 patients with locally advanced or metastatic urothelial carcinoma, treated at Memorial Sloan Kettering on a trial protocol, made up the cohort. Peripheral blood mononuclear cells were collected pretreatment and during treatment, at between 1 and 8 total time points per patient. The Qiagen DNeasy Blood extraction kit was used to purify genomic DNA from total PBMCs and tumor samples. PBMCs were collected pretreatment and during treatment, and were isolated and stored as previously described. Study-level results and caveats: Because the sample size was small (n of about 29) and many of the analyses were exploratory, the results are meant to be hypothesis-generating. A pretreatment peripheral blood TCR clonality below the median was linked to improved progression-free and overall survival. At 3 weeks after the start of treatment, tumor-associated TCR clones in peripheral blood had expanded more in patients with durable benefit (n ≈ 20, p = 0.022).

Each PCR received spiked-in synthetic TCR analog templates so that absolute template abundance could be estimated from read counts. TCRbeta CDR3 regions were amplified from genomic DNA with bias-controlled V and J gene primers using the immunoSEQ assay. Rearranged TCRbeta segments were sequenced at approximately 20X coverage. The authors processed their data as follows. Clustering was used to correct sequencing errors, and CDR3s were annotated against IMGT to assign V, D and J genes. Downstream analyses used only productive TCRbeta rearrangements and left out out-of-frame or stop-codon sequences. Clonality was computed as one minus Shannon entropy normalized by the log of the number of unique productive sequences. Fisher's exact test with Benjamini-Hochberg correction, using a cutoff of adjusted p below 0.01, was how clones that differed between time points or between blood and tumor were identified. The clones in this table, taken by TCRdb from immuneACCESS, are in-frame only. Not every clone is retained; where verified, under half of the shortfall comes from an unresolved V gene, and the cause of the rest is unknown. That table supplies the V and J calls and clone size; D and trimming were determined from the DNA. Within this sample are fewer than 50,000 clones, with 91% of them counted one time only. The ten largest make up less than 9.5% of the sample.

Compared with germline, V lacks 1 base and J lacks 0 bases; bases without a gene match: 4. CDR1 and CDR2 (SGHTA, FQGTGA) derive from the germline V gene. The CDR3, cysteine through phenylalanine, is 17 amino acids long. The CDR3 DNA has 51 bases and is translated from base 1. The chain is made from TRBV7-3 and TRBJ2-3; 10 central nucleotides agree with TRBD2. The clonotype comes from a man aged 70 or older with urothelial cancer. Sequenced material: PBMCs, taken around atezolizumab (anti-PD-L1) treatment. The CDR3 amino acid sequence is: CASSLSSTSGSTDTQYF. The DNA sequence follows: TGTGCCAGCAGCTTAAGTTCGACTAGCGGGAGCACAGATACGCAGTATTTT.